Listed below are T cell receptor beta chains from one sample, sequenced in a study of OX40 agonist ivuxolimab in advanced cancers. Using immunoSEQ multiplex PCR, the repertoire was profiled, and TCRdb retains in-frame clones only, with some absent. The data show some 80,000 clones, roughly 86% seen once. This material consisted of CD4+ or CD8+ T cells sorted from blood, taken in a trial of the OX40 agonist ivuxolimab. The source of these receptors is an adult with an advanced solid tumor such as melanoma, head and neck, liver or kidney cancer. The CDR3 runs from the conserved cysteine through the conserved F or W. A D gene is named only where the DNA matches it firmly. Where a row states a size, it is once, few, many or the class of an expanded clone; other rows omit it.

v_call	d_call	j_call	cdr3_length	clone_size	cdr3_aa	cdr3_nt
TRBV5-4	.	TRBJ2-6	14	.	CASRPDGWANVLTF	TGTGCCAGCAGGCCCGACGGGTGGGCCAACGTCCTGACTTTC
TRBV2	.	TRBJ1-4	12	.	CASRGLNEKLFF	TGTGCCAGCCGCGGCCTCAATGAAAAACTGTTTTTT
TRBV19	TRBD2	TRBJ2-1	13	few	CASSSGSYNEQFF	TGTGCCAGTAGTAGCGGGAGCTACAATGAGCAGTTCTTC
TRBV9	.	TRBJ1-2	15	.	CASSVGFVGVYGYTF	TGTGCCAGCAGCGTAGGATTTGTGGGAGTCTATGGCTACACCTTC
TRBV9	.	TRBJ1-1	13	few	CASSVSVNTEAFF	TGTGCCAGCAGCGTATCCGTGAACACTGAAGCTTTCTTT
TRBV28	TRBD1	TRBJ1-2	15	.	CASSPTGALNYGYTF	TGTGCCAGCAGTCCAACAGGGGCCCTTAACTATGGCTACACCTTC
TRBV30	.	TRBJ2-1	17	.	CAWSVRGGRTMYNEQFF	TGTGCCTGGAGTGTCAGGGGCGGGCGGACGATGTACAATGAGCAGTTCTTC
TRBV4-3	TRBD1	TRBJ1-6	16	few	CASSQGQTGGASPLHF	TGCGCCAGCAGCCAAGGCCAGACAGGGGGCGCTTCACCCCTCCACTTT
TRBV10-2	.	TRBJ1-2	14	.	CASSETFVDYGYTF	TGCGCCAGCAGTGAGACGTTTGTCGACTATGGCTACACCTTC
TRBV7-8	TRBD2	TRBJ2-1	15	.	CASSSRRLAANEQFF	TGTGCCAGCAGCTCCAGGCGACTAGCGGCAAATGAGCAGTTCTTC
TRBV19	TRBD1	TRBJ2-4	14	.	CASRYTGGQNIQYF	TGTGCCAGTAGGTACACAGGGGGCCAAAACATTCAGTACTTC
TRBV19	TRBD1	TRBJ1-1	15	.	CASSPKDRGVTEAFF	TGTGCCAGTAGTCCTAAGGACAGGGGGGTGACTGAAGCTTTCTTT
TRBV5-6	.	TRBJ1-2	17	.	CASSSISRDSWVYGYTF	TGTGCCAGCAGCTCGATTTCCCGGGACTCTTGGGTTTATGGCTACACCTTC
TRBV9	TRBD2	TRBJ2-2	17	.	CASSPHLTSGNTGELFF	TGTGCCAGCAGCCCCCATTTAACTAGCGGTAACACCGGGGAGCTGTTTTTT
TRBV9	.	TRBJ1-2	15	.	CASSVLGGAGYGYTF	TGTGCCAGCAGCGTATTAGGGGGGGCTGGCTATGGCTACACCTTC
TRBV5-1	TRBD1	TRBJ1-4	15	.	CASNLTPGQGEKLFF	TGCGCCTCCAATCTGACCCCGGGACAGGGGGAAAAACTGTTTTTT
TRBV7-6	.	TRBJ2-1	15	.	CASSLTLGGRNEQFF	TGTGCCAGCAGCCTGACCCTCGGTGGTCGCAATGAGCAGTTCTTC
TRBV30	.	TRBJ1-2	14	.	CAWSVLFRDYGYTF	TGTGCCTGGAGTGTACTCTTCAGGGACTATGGCTACACCTTC
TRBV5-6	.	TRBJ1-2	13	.	CASSPGGSYGYTF	TGTGCCAGCAGCCCAGGCGGGTCCTATGGCTACACCTTC
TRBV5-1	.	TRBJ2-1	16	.	CASSLVPGSSYNEQFF	TGCGCCAGCAGCTTGGTGCCGGGGAGCTCCTACAATGAGCAGTTCTTC